These 24 T cell receptor beta chains share one sample of origin, sequenced in a study of T cell responses to AZD1222 COVID-19 vaccine. Produced via immunoSEQ multiplex PCR; TCRdb's table is partial and in-frame only. The sample has about 120,000 clones, approximately 90% seen once. The sequencing used peripheral blood, collected on day 0 of AZD1222 vaccination. These receptor sequences come from an adult in good health.

The chain employs TRBV7-9 and TRBJ2-3, with TRBD2 matching 10 bases. CDR1 is SEHNR, CDR2 FQNEAQ, per germline (reference sequence). The CDR3 is 15 amino acids. J was trimmed by 1 base and V by 6 bases; bases with no gene match: 4. The CDR3 DNA reads as TGTGCCAGCAGATTCGGACTAGCGGGCACAGATACGCAGTATTTT. It yields the protein CASRFGLAGTDTQYF.

The rearrangement uses TRBV7-9 and TRBJ1-1; 7 positions match TRBD1. Germline CDR1 reads SEHNR; CDR2 reads FQNEAQ (reference sequence). The J segment lost 10 bases and the V segment lost 1 base, leaving 3 bases of the junction unmatched. CDR3 length: 12 residues. In nucleotides, the CDR3 is TGTGCCAGCAGCTTAGAGACAGGGCGAGCTTTCTTT. Translated: CASSLETGRAFF.

The V and J genes are TRBV21-1 and TRBJ2-7. TRBV21-1 is deemed a pseudogene. The CDR3 runs 20 residues. The CDR3, as DNA: TGTGCCAGCAGCAACCGCCCCAGGAGACCCGAACAAAACGGTTCCTACGAGCAGTACTTC. The encoded protein is CASSNRPRRPEQNGSYEQYF.

The rearrangement links TRBV9 to TRBJ1-1; perhaps TRBD1 as D (5 bases). The length of the CDR3 is 16 residues. CDR1 and CDR2 (germline): SGDLS, YYNGEE. With 0 bases removed from V and 0 bases from J, the gap between germline ends came to 12 bases. CDR3 sequence reads: CASSVGLGELNTEAFF. CDR3 nucleotide sequence: TGTGCCAGCAGCGTAGGATTGGGGGAACTGAACACTGAAGCTTTCTTT.

The chain combines TRBV19 with TRBJ1-1; D call uncertain. CDR1 and CDR2 from the germline V gene are LNHDA and SQIVND (reference sequence). Trimming took 7 bases from V and 7 from J, leaving 13 bases between them. There are 12 residues in the CDR3. The DNA of the CDR3 is TGTGCCAGTAACCATGGGCGGGGTGAAGCTTTCTTT. Translating it yields CASNHGRGEAFF. The full variable domain, its missing parts supplied by reference TRBV19 and TRBJ1-1, is DGGITQSPKYLFRKEGQNVTLSCEQNLNHDAMYWYRQDPGQGLRLIYYSQIVNDFQKGDIAEGYSVSREKKESFPLTVTSAQKNPTAFYLCASNHGRGEAFFGQGTRLTVV.

CDR3 amino acids: CASHPPGQTNTGELFF. The CDR3 region has the DNA TGTGCCAGCCATCCTCCGGGACAGACGAACACCGGGGAGCTGTTTTTT. The chain recombines TRBV5-4 with TRBJ2-2; 7 bases agree with TRBD1. V lost 7 bases and J lost 0; bases outside the gene matches: 9. Per germline, CDR1 SGHNT and CDR2 YYREEE (reference sequence). The CDR3 totals 16 residues.

J is TRBJ2-3 and V is TRBV7-9; 7 nucleotides line up with TRBD2. V dropped 5 bases and J dropped 0; count of bases not matched to a gene: 8. The CDR3 covers 16 residues. The V gene's germline CDR1 is SEHNR and CDR2 FQNEAQ (reference sequence). The CDR3 DNA reads TGTGCCAGCAGCAAAGTCGGGACTACTAGCACAGATACGCAGTATTTT. It specifies CASSKVGTTSTDTQYF.

This clone was found a few times. The V and J genes are TRBV7-8 and TRBJ2-7, with no clear D. The CDR3 totals 15 residues. Germline V lookup: CDR1 SGHVS, CDR2 FQNEAQ. V gave up 1 base and J gave up 0 bases, with 10 bases separating them. The CDR3 DNA sequence: TGTGCCAGCAGCTTAGTCGCTAGGAACTCCTACGAGCAGTACTTC. It yields the protein CASSLVARNSYEQYF.

This clone was picked up one time. This chain joins TRBV28 and TRBJ1-3, with 7 bases aligning to TRBD1. V was pared by 4 bases and J by 0 bases, with 9 bases of the junction left unmatched. The CDR3 length is 17 residues. Germline CDR1 reads MDHEN; CDR2 reads SYDVKM. The CDR3 nucleotides are TGTGCCAGCAGTTCACCCCCCGGACAGGACTCTGGAAACACCATATATTTT. This translates into CASSSPPGQDSGNTIYF. Full variable domain (outside the CDR3, taken from reference TRBV28 and TRBJ1-3): DVKVTQSSRYLVKRTGEKVFLECVQDMDHENMFWYRQDPGLGLRLIYFSYDVKMKEKGDIPEGYSVSREKKERFSLILESASTNQTSMYLCASSSPPGQDSGNTIYFGEGSWLTVV.

This sequence joins TRBV28 and TRBJ2-5; 11 bases are shared with TRBD2. V was clipped by 5 bases and J by 5 bases; unmatched bases: 19. Per germline, CDR1 MDHEN and CDR2 SYDVKM. The CDR3 consists of 19 residues. Written as DNA, the CDR3 is TGTGCCAGCAGTCCGATCCGCCTTAGCGGGAGGGCCGAAGGGGAGACCCAGTACTTC. It is translated as CASSPIRLSGRAEGETQYF.

V is TRBV7-9 and J is TRBJ2-5; tentative D call: TRBD2 (5 bases). The CDR3 covers 14 residues. Trimming took 5 bases from V and 4 from J, leaving 14 bases between them. CDR1 is SEHNR and CDR2 is FQNEAQ in the germline V gene (reference sequence). The CDR3, as DNA: TGTGCCAGCAGCCCCGGGGTGGTTGGAGAGACCCAGTACTTC. Its translation: CASSPGVVGETQYF.

This clone turned up a few times. CDR3 in DNA: TGTGCCAGCGAAAGAAGGGGGGCGACCTATGGCTACACCTTC. It yields the protein CASERRGATYGYTF. This chain connects TRBV6-5 to TRBJ1-2, with TRBD1 as a possible D gene (6 bases). CDR1 and CDR2 (germline): MNHEY, SVGAGI. Trimming shortened V by 8 bases and J by 4 bases, and 17 bases separated the two germline ends. This CDR3 region has 14 residues.

In DNA form, the CDR3 reads TGTGCCAGCAGCGAGCTGGGGACTGAAGCTTTCTTT. It codes for CASSELGTEAFF. The chain is built from TRBV2 and TRBJ1-1; no clear D. The germline V gene encodes CDR1 SNHLY and CDR2 FYNNEI. Trimming pared 6 bases from V and 5 bases from J, leaving 10 bases between. CDR3 length: 12 residues. The full variable domain, its missing parts supplied by reference TRBV2 and TRBJ1-1, is EPEVTQTPSHQVTQMGQEVILRCVPISNHLYFYWYRQILGQKVEFLVSFYNNEISEKSEIFDDQFSVERPDGSNFTLKIRSTKLEDSAMYFCASSELGTEAFFGQGTRLTVV.

This chain links TRBV5-4 with TRBJ2-5; TRBD1 or TRBD2 may be the D gene (5 bases each). This CDR3 has 14 amino acids. Germline V gene lookup returns CDR1 SGHNT and CDR2 YYREEE (reference sequence). V was trimmed by 0 bases and J by 1 base, leaving 7 bases between them. The CDR3 DNA sequence: TGTGCCAGCAGCTTGGTTGGGACCCAAGAGACCCAGTACTTC. Protein sequence: CASSLVGTQETQYF.

The chain joins TRBV7-2 to TRBJ1-6; 7 bases align to TRBD1. V was clipped by 1 base and J by 5 bases; unmatched bases: 2. This CDR3 has 15 amino acids. Germline V gene lookup returns CDR1 SGHTA and CDR2 FQGNSA. Here the CDR3 reads CASSLVTGHNSPLHF. As DNA, the CDR3 is TGTGCCAGCAGCTTAGTGACAGGGCATAATTCACCCCTCCACTTT.

The rearrangement links TRBV3-1 (or the pseudogene TRBV3-2) to TRBJ1-6; no firm D call. The V gene's germline CDR1 is LGHDT and CDR2 YNNKEL (reference sequence). The CDR3 contains 13 residues. The germline V and J ends were trimmed by 0 bases and 9 bases, with 6 bases remaining between them. CDR3 DNA sequence: TGTGCCAGCAGCCAAGATTGGGGTTCACCCCTCCACTTT. This translates into CASSQDWGSPLHF.

The rearrangement uses TRBV5-4 and TRBJ2-7, with D perhaps TRBD2 (5 bases). Trimming removed 0 bases at V and 2 bases at J, with 9 bases between. Germline V gives CDR1 SGHNT, CDR2 YYREEE (reference sequence). This CDR3 has 14 amino acids. The CDR3 region is CASSLARGPYEQYF. The CDR3 coding sequence is TGTGCCAGCAGCTTGGCCCGCGGGCCCTACGAGCAGTACTTC.

The chain carries TRBV25-1 and TRBJ1-4; 9 nucleotides agree with TRBD1. The germline V gene has CDR1 MGHDK and CDR2 SYGVNS. The CDR3 is 17 residues long. The junction had 11 bases not matched to a gene; V was cut back by 6 bases and J by 3 bases. The CDR3 DNA follows: TGTGCCAGCAGGTCGGGACAGGGTTATTATGCTAATGAAAAACTGTTTTTT. Amino acid sequence: CASRSGQGYYANEKLFF. The whole variable domain, remainder taken from reference TRBV25-1 and TRBJ1-4, is EADIYQTPRYLVIGTGKKITLECSQTMGHDKMYWYQQDPGMELHLIHYSYGVNSTEKGDLSSESTVSRIRTEHFPLTLESARPSHTSQYLCASRSGQGYYANEKLFFGSGTQLSVL.

CDR3 amino acids: CASSPGSGTEAFF. Written as DNA, the CDR3 is TGTGCCAGCTCACCAGGAAGCGGGACTGAAGCTTTCTTT. The chain joins TRBV18 to TRBJ1-1; D call uncertain. The germline CDR1 and CDR2 sequences are KGHSH and LQKENI. The CDR3 is 13 amino acids. V was clipped by 2 bases and J by 5 bases, with 9 bases between them.

This rearrangement joins TRBV11-3 to TRBJ1-3; D is ambiguous. From germline, CDR1 is SGHNT and CDR2 YENEEA. V was shortened by 2 bases and J by 3 bases, with 5 bases between the two germline ends. This CDR3 has 13 residues. DNA of the CDR3: TGTGCCAGCAGCTTACAGAATGGAAACACCATATATTTT. Amino acids: CASSLQNGNTIYF. Combining the CDR3 with reference TRBV11-3 and TRBJ1-3 gives the whole variable domain EAGVVQSPRYKIIEKKQPVAFWCNPISGHNTLYWYLQNLGQGPELLIRYENEEAVDDSQLPKDRFSAERLKGVDSTLKIQPAELGDSAVYLCASSLQNGNTIYFGEGSWLTVV.

The chain combines TRBV9 with TRBJ2-2, with unresolved D. Per the germline V gene, CDR1 is SGDLS and CDR2 is YYNGEE. The CDR3 is 14 amino acids. V shed 0 bases and J shed 9 bases, with 12 bases lying between them. The DNA for the CDR3 is TGTGCCAGCAGCGTAGTTGGGTTAACCCGGGAGCTGTTTTTT. Residues: CASSVVGLTRELFF.

The V call is TRBV6-4, the J call TRBJ2-2; 8 bases agree with TRBD1. CDR1 is MRHNA, CDR2 SNTAGT, per germline. V trimming: 8 bases; J trimming: 1 base; junction bases outside the gene matches: 0. The CDR3 is made up of 13 amino acids. The CDR3 here is CASGQGNTGELFF. For the CDR3, the DNA is TGTGCCAGCGGACAGGGGAACACCGGGGAGCTGTTTTTT.

This clone appeared a few times. The V call is TRBV10-3, the J call TRBJ1-5; no definite D call. The CDR3 runs 16 residues. Germline CDR1 and CDR2: ENHRY and SYGVKD. Trimming took off 0 bases at V and 2 bases at J, with 11 bases between the two ends. CDR3 in amino acids: CAISESWQEGNQPQHF. CDR3 nucleotides: TGTGCCATCAGTGAGTCGTGGCAGGAAGGCAATCAGCCCCAGCATTTT.

The chain recombines TRBV18 with TRBJ1-4; D ambiguous. The CDR3 covers 16 residues. The V gene lost 1 base and the J gene lost 6 bases, with 15 bases spanning the gap. The V gene's germline CDR1 is KGHSH and CDR2 LQKENI. The CDR3 region has the DNA TGTGCCAGCTCACCACTTCCGCCGCCAGACCATGAAAAACTGTTTTTT. Amino acid sequence: CASSPLPPPDHEKLFF.